This TCR beta chain was retrieved from a study of T cells after posttransplantation cyclophosphamide. Study observations and caveats: Later post-transplant blood repertoires were often dominated by donor CD8+ memory clones. Recipient CMV seropositivity and CMV reactivation strongly tracked TRB clonality.

The ends lost 5 bases at V and 4 bases at J; junction bases unmatched: 9. Looked up from germline, CDR1 is LNHDA and CDR2 is SQIVND (reference sequence). The CDR3 has 16 residues. This clone was counted many times. Antigen: not known. Sequencing used immunoSEQ multiplex PCR; TCRdb keeps in-frame clones, though not all of them. The repertoire consists of roughly 35,000 clones, none detected only once. Peripheral blood was collected from the related graft donor on the marrow donation day. Specimen: PBMCs. This chain joins TRBV19 and TRBJ2-2; 8 bases match TRBD1. The receptor comes from a woman aged 50 to 60 in good health and a related stem cell transplant donor. In DNA form, the CDR3 reads TGTGCCAGTAGTCGGGGGACAGGCCGGATCACCGGGGAGCTGTTTTTT. Residues: CASSRGTGRITGELFF.